Following are 30 T cell receptor beta chains from one sample sequenced in a study of cytomegalovirus exposure and HLA in healthy donors. A multiplex PCR was run with 60 Vbeta primers and 13 Jbeta primers. Sequenced by immunoSEQ multiplex PCR; TCRdb stores in-frame clones only, minus some. Of 75,000 to 100,000 clones in the sample, roughly 72% were seen once. Sequencing was done on a sample of PBMCs. The origin of the receptors is a man aged 25-40 years in good health and CMV-seronegative.

This chain uses TRBV7-9 with TRBJ1-3; tentatively, D is TRBD1 (6 bases). The CDR3 runs 16 residues. Germline assignment: CDR1 SEHNR and CDR2 FQNEAQ (reference sequence). V lost 10 bases and J 0 bases, leaving 19 bases between the germline ends. The CDR3 sequence is CATPRGGPSSGNTIYF. Here the CDR3 DNA reads TGTGCCACCCCAAGGGGGGGCCCTAGCTCTGGAAACACCATATATTTT.

On this clone itself: The junction departs from the called germline gene at one end, perhaps through a read error. The rearrangement uses TRBV7-9 and TRBJ2-7, with D unresolved. The CDR3 covers 12 residues. Germline CDR1 and CDR2: SEHNR and FQNEAQ (reference sequence). CDR3 residues: CSSSQASYEQYF. The CDR3 DNA is TGTTCCAGCAGCCAGGCTTCCTACGAGCAGTACTTC.

The chain is built from TRBV2 and TRBJ2-3; D uncertain. Between the trimmed V and J ends, which lost 7 bases and 7 bases, there was a span of 12 bases. From germline, CDR1 is SNHLY and CDR2 FYNNEI. The CDR3 contains 12 residues. CDR3 coding DNA: TGTGCCAGCACGAGACTCACTTATACGCAGTATTTT. It yields the protein CASTRLTYTQYF.

The CDR3 spells CASSPNYARGTEAFF. CDR3 DNA sequence: TGTGCCAGCAGTCCCAATTATGCAAGGGGCACTGAAGCTTTCTTT. The chain has TRBV6-5 and TRBJ1-1; maybe TRBD1 (5 bases). V lost 5 bases, J lost 4 bases, and 17 bases lay in between. CDR3 size: 15 residues. CDR1 is MNHEY, CDR2 SVGAGI, per germline.

A single count supports this clone. The rearrangement uses TRBV5-4 and TRBJ2-3; D may be TRBD1 (6 bases). CDR1 and CDR2 from the germline V gene are SGHNT and YYREEE (reference sequence). V was pared by 1 base and J by 5 bases, with 11 bases between. The CDR3 has 14 residues. CDR3 nucleotides: TGTGCCAGCAGCTTGCCAGGGGCTGGAGATACGCAGTATTTT. It encodes CASSLPGAGDTQYF.

V usage is TRBV10-1 and J usage is TRBJ2-5; 7 bases map to TRBD2. The CDR3 runs to 15 residues. Trimming cost V 3 bases and J 7 bases; bases outside gene matches: 11. Germline CDR1 reads WNHNN; CDR2 reads SYGVQD (reference sequence). The CDR3 coding sequence is TGCGCCAGCAGTGATTCCCTCCACGAGCGGGGGACCCAGTACTTC. This encodes CASSDSLHERGTQYF.

This rearrangement joins TRBV9 to TRBJ2-3; the D gene is possibly TRBD1 (5 bases). The V gene's germline CDR1 is SGDLS and CDR2 YYNGEE. The CDR3 is made up of 16 amino acids. The V and J ends lost 0 bases and 5 bases respectively, with 16 bases between them. CDR3 DNA: TGTGCCAGCAGCGTAGATCAGGGCCCGGGTGGAGATACGCAGTATTTT. The encoded protein is CASSVDQGPGGDTQYF. Complete variable domain (other parts from reference TRBV9 and TRBJ2-3): DSGVTQTPKHLITATGQRVTLRCSPRSGDLSVYWYQQSLDQGLQFLIQYYNGEERAKGNILERFSAQQFPDLHSELNLSSLELGDSALYFCASSVDQGPGGDTQYFGPGTRLTVL.

The rearrangement links TRBV12-5 to TRBJ2-2; no firm D call. The ends were cut back, 0 bases at V and 7 bases at J, with 12 bases in the middle. The CDR3 covers 15 residues. Germline V CDR1 and CDR2: LGHNT, FRNRAP. Written as DNA, the CDR3 is TGTGCTAGTGGTTTGGTCGGTAGTTGGTTCGGGGAGCTGTTTTTT. Translated, it gives CASGLVGSWFGELFF.

The chain combines TRBV15 with TRBJ1-1; D unclear. CDR1 is LNHNV, CDR2 YYDKDF, per germline (reference sequence). Trimming removed 0 bases from V and 7 bases from J, with 9 bases in between. The CDR3 spans 13 residues. CDR3 sequence (DNA): TGTGCCACCAGCAGAGAGTCAGGCAGTGAAGCTTTCTTT. Its translation is CATSRESGSEAFF.

The gene calls are TRBV9 and TRBJ2-3, with 10 positions matching TRBD2. The V gene's germline CDR1 is SGDLS and CDR2 YYNGEE. V dropped 3 bases and J dropped 3; count of bases not matched to a gene: 7. The CDR3 is 16 residues long. The CDR3 region is CASSARSGGATDTQYF. In nucleotides, the CDR3 is TGTGCCAGCAGCGCCCGAAGCGGGGGGGCAACAGATACGCAGTATTTT.

The chain couples TRBV7-2 to TRBJ2-1, with a possible D match to TRBD2 (6 bases). Germline CDR1 and CDR2: SGHTA and FQGNSA. The CDR3 contains 13 residues. Trimming pared 4 bases from V and 4 bases from J, leaving 8 bases between. Here the CDR3 DNA reads TGTGCCAGCAGCTCTAGCGTATACAATGAGCAGTTCTTC. Its protein is CASSSSVYNEQFF.

The rearrangement joins TRBV10-3 to TRBJ1-5, with TRBD1 as a possible D gene (5 bases). The CDR3 runs to 13 residues. The germline gives CDR1 ENHRY, CDR2 SYGVKD. Trimming took 6 bases from V and 4 from J, leaving 10 bases between them. CDR3 region: CAIRGQDNQPQHF. For the CDR3, the DNA is TGTGCCATCAGGGGGCAGGATAATCAGCCCCAGCATTTT.

This sequence joins TRBV7-9 and TRBJ2-5, with 8 bases aligning to TRBD1. The CDR3 is 17 residues long. V was pared by 1 base and J by 3 bases, with 10 bases of the junction left unmatched. Germline V gene data show CDR1 as SEHNR and CDR2 as FQNEAQ (reference sequence). This chain's CDR3 is CASSLDRGQAQEETQYF. CDR3 sequence (DNA): TGTGCCAGCAGCTTAGACCGGGGACAGGCCCAAGAAGAGACCCAGTACTTC.

The rearrangement uses TRBV5-1 and TRBJ2-1, with D uncertain. The V end was cut by 3 bases, the J end by 0 bases, with 13 bases between. Germline loops: CDR1 SGHRS, CDR2 YFSETQ. CDR3 length: 16 amino acids. CDR3 region: CASSYVQSNSYNEQFF. DNA of the CDR3: TGCGCCAGCAGCTACGTACAGTCTAACTCCTACAATGAGCAGTTCTTC.

This clone was detected a few times. The V call is TRBV18, the J call TRBJ2-3, with D possibly TRBD1 on 6 matching bases. This CDR3 has 14 residues. Trimming left V 3 bases short and J 8 bases short, with 15 bases between. CDR1 KGHSH and CDR2 LQKENI come from the germline V gene. Here the CDR3 reads CASSPAGQSVTQYF. CDR3 sequence (DNA): TGTGCCAGCTCACCGGCCGGACAGTCGGTTACGCAGTATTTT.

This clone was recorded once. The chain uses TRBV19 and TRBJ1-1, with D possibly matching TRBD1 (5 bases). The CDR3 runs to 15 residues. The germline gives CDR1 LNHDA, CDR2 SQIVND (reference sequence). The V end lost 7 bases, the J end lost 4 bases, and 19 bases lay between the germline ends. The CDR3, as DNA: TGTGCCAGTACGGATTGGGGGGGAGCGGTCACTGAAGCTTTCTTT. Its translation: CASTDWGGAVTEAFF.

V usage is TRBV27 and J usage is TRBJ1-5, with D tentatively TRBD1 (6 bases). Trimming left V 5 bases short and J 5 bases short, with 10 bases between. CDR1 is MNHEY and CDR2 is SMNVEV in the germline V gene (reference sequence). The CDR3 extends over 13 amino acids. CDR3 region: CASSPGVHQPQHF. The CDR3 DNA is TGTGCCAGCAGTCCAGGGGTTCATCAGCCCCAGCATTTT.

This clone was seen only a few times. The J gene is TRBJ1-5, the V gene TRBV5-5; TRBD1 matches 9 bases. The CDR3 runs to 16 residues. The trim removed 3 bases at V and 6 bases at J, leaving 10 bases unmatched. Germline V gene data show CDR1 as SGHKS and CDR2 as YYEKEE (reference sequence). CDR3 in amino acids: CASSSGTGKESQPQHF. DNA of the CDR3: TGTGCCAGCAGCTCAGGGACAGGGAAAGAGAGTCAGCCCCAGCATTTT.

This rearrangement joins TRBV6-6 to TRBJ1-2, with D possibly matching TRBD1 (6 bases). V lost 2 bases and J 2 bases, leaving 9 bases between the germline ends. Germline loops: CDR1 MNHNY, CDR2 SVGAGI (reference sequence). The CDR3 is 14 amino acids. CDR3 DNA: TGTGCCAGCAGTTACGAGGACAGCAACTATGGCTACACCTTC. It yields the protein CASSYEDSNYGYTF.

The V gene is TRBV10-1, the J gene TRBJ1-1; TRBD1 aligns across 8 bases. V lost 5 bases, J lost 8 bases, and 4 bases stayed unmatched. The CDR3 loop spans 12 amino acids. Germline assignment: CDR1 WNHNN and CDR2 SYGVQD (reference sequence). In DNA form, the CDR3 reads TGCGCCAGCAGTCTTGGACAGGGCGAAGCTTTCTTT. Its protein product is CASSLGQGEAFF.

The V and J genes are TRBV13 and TRBJ2-3; no definite D call. In germline, CDR1 is PRHDT, CDR2 FYEKMQ (reference sequence). Trimming left V 4 bases short and J 2 bases short, with 16 bases between. This CDR3 is built from 16 residues. The CDR3 DNA reads as TGTGCCAGCAGCTCCCCCTCCCTGGGCCACACAGATACGCAGTATTTT. Its translation is CASSSPSLGHTDTQYF.

The V call is TRBV27, the J call TRBJ2-3; 10 bases align to TRBD1. CDR1 is MNHEY and CDR2 is SMNVEV in the germline V gene (reference sequence). This CDR3 contains 12 residues. The junction had 4 bases not matched to a gene; V was cut back by 6 bases and J by 10 bases. The CDR3 DNA sequence: TGTGCCAGCAGGACAGGGGGCAGGGCGCAGTATTTT. Protein: CASRTGGRAQYF.

This clone was counted only a few times. The J gene is TRBJ1-1, the V gene TRBV5-1; D is unclear. The CDR3 has 15 amino acids. V was trimmed by 4 bases and J by 5 bases, leaving 18 bases between them. Germline values: CDR1 SGHRS, CDR2 YFSETQ. The CDR3 loop reads CASSPTPGRRTEAFF. CDR3 in DNA: TGCGCCAGCAGCCCGACGCCCGGGAGGCGGACTGAAGCTTTCTTT.

This chain connects TRBV5-1 to TRBJ2-1, with 16 bases identical to TRBD2. Germline loops: CDR1 SGHRS, CDR2 YFSETQ. With 4 bases clipped from V and 5 bases from J, the junction kept 18 bases outside the gene matches. The CDR3 spans 21 residues. This CDR3 reads CASSGTGTSGRAFGFNNEQFF. The CDR3 DNA follows: TGCGCCAGCAGCGGGACCGGGACTAGCGGGAGGGCCTTCGGCTTCAACAATGAGCAGTTCTTC.

In DNA, the CDR3 is TGCAGCGTGCGACTAGCGGGAAACAATGAGCAGTTCTTC. Protein product: CSVRLAGNNEQFF. The chain carries TRBV29-1 and TRBJ2-1; TRBD2 agrees at 11 bases. Germline loops: CDR1 SQVTM, CDR2 ANQGSEA. V shed 6 bases and J 5 bases; nucleotides not matched to a gene: 3. This CDR3 region has 13 residues.

V and J are TRBV9 and TRBJ1-2; D gene uncertain. Germline V gene lookup returns CDR1 SGDLS and CDR2 YYNGEE. V lost 4 bases and J lost 4, with 20 bases in between. The CDR3 consists of 16 residues. The CDR3 region has the DNA TGTGCCAGCAGCCCAGAGGCCCTTCATTATTCCTATGGCTACACCTTC. This encodes CASSPEALHYSYGYTF.

This chain connects TRBV4-3 to TRBJ2-5; D not certain. Germline values: CDR1 LGHNA, CDR2 YSLEER. This CDR3 region has 15 residues. The V gene lost 0 bases and the J gene lost 1 base, with 9 bases spanning the gap. The CDR3 loop reads CASSQDGATQETQYF. The DNA for the CDR3 is TGCGCCAGCAGCCAAGATGGAGCCACCCAAGAGACCCAGTACTTC.

The chain recombines TRBV11-3 with TRBJ2-3; D perhaps matches TRBD2 (5 bases). Trimming cost V 4 bases and J 6 bases, with 8 bases left between them. The CDR3 extends over 12 amino acids. Germline V lookup: CDR1 SGHNT, CDR2 YENEEA. The CDR3, as DNA: TGTGCCAGCAGCTCGTCGGGGGATACGCAGTATTTT. It codes for CASSSSGDTQYF.

The rearrangement uses TRBV5-5 and TRBJ2-1; possible D gene TRBD2, 6 bases. This CDR3 region has 15 residues. The ends were cut back, 0 bases at V and 7 bases at J, with 14 bases in the middle. CDR1 and CDR2 (germline): SGHKS, YYEKEE (reference sequence). The CDR3 nucleotides are TGTGCCAGCAGCTTGGAGGGCGGGGCCTCAAATGAGCAGTTCTTC. Its translation is CASSLEGGASNEQFF.

This chain uses TRBV6-5 with TRBJ1-3, with 9 bases fitting TRBD1. The CDR3 is 15 amino acids. V gave up 5 bases and J gave up 1 base; unmatched junction bases: 3. Germline CDR1 MNHEY, CDR2 SVGAGI. As DNA, the CDR3 is TGTGCCAGCAGTCTACAGGGGGCGTCTGGAAACACCATATATTTT. This translates into CASSLQGASGNTIYF.